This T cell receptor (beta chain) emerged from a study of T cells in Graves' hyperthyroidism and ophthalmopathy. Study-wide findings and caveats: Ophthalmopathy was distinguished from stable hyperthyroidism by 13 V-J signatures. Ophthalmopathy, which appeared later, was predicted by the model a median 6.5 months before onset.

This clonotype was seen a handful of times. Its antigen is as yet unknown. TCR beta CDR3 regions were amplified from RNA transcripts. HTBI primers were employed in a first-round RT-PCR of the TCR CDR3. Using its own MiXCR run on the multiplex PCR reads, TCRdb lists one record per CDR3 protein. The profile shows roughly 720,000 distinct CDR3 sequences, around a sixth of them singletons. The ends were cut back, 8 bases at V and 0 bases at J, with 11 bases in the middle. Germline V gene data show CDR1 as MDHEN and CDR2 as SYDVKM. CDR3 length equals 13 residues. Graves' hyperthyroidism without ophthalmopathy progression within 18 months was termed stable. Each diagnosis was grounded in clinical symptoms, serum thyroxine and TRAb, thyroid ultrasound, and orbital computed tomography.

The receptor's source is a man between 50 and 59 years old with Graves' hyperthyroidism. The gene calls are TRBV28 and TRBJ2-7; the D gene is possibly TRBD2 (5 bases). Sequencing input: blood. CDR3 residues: CASRLGSSYEQYF. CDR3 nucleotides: TGTGCCAGCCGGCTAGGGAGCTCCTACGAGCAGTACTTC.